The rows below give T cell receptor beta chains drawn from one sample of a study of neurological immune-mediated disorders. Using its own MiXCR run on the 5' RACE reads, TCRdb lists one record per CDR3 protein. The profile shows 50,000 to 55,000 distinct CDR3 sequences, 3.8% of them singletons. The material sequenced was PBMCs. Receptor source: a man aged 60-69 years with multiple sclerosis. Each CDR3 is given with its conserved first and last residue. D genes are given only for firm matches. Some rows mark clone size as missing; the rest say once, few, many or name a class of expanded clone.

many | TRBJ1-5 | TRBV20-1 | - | CSAKLPTKGQPQHF | TGCAGTGCTAAATTGCCGACAAAGGGGCAGCCCCAGCATTTT
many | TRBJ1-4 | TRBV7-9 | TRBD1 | CASSSDRGGEKLFF | TGTGCCAGCAGCTCCGACAGGGGAGGTGAAAAACTGTTTTTT
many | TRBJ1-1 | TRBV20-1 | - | CSASSRGGATEAFF | TGCAGTGCTAGTTCACGTGGGGGCGCGACTGAAGCTTTCTTT
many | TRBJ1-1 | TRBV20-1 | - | CSARDPTVTEAFF | TGCAGTGCTAGAGATCCCACGGTGACTGAAGCTTTCTTT
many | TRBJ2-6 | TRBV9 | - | CASSVGGGANVLTF | TGTGCCAGCAGCGTAGGCGGAGGGGCCAACGTCCTGACTTTC
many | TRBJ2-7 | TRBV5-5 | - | CASSQWGVTHEQYF | TGTGCCAGCAGTCAGTGGGGGGTAACTCACGAGCAGTACTTC
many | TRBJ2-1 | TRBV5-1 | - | CASSLSEGFGNEQFF | TGCGCCAGCAGCTTGAGTGAGGGCTTTGGCAATGAGCAGTTCTTC
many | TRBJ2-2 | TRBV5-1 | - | CASSLGEPGELFF | TGCGCCAGCAGCTTGGGTGAGCCCGGGGAGCTGTTTTTT
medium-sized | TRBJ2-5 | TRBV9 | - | CASSVGSGARGETQYF | TGTGCCAGCAGCGTAGGCTCGGGGGCCCGGGGGGAGACCCAGTACTTC
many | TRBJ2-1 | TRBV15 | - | CATSQSRNYNEQFF | TGTGCCACCAGTCAAAGCCGGAATTACAATGAGCAGTTCTTC
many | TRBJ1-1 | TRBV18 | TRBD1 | CASSDLGQGGSAFF | TGTGCCAGCTCAGACCTTGGACAGGGAGGTTCAGCTTTCTTT
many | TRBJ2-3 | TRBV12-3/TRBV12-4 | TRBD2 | CASSLAGGRNTQYF | TGTGCCAGCAGTCTAGCGGGAGGTCGAAATACGCAGTATTTT
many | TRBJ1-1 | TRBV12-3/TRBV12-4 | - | CASSTQGRTEAFF | TGTGCCAGCAGCACGCAGGGGAGGACTGAAGCTTTCTTT
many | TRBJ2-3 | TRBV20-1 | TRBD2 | CSALDRGGPSTDTQYF | TGCAGTGCCCTAGATCGCGGGGGGCCTTCAACAGATACGCAGTATTTT
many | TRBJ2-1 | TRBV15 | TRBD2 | CATSGRSLAENYNEQFF | TGTGCCACCAGCGGAAGATCACTAGCGGAGAATTACAATGAGCAGTTCTTC
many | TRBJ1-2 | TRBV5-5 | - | CASSLLMDYGYTF | TGTGCCAGCAGCTTACTAATGGACTATGGCTACACCTTC
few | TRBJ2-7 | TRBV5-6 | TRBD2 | CSSSKTSGNYEQYF | TGTTCCAGCAGCAAGACTAGCGGGAACTACGAGCAGTACTTC
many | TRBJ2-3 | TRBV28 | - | CASSFPSRRTPTDTQYF | TGTGCCAGCAGTTTCCCATCTCGGCGGACTCCAACAGATACGCAGTATTTT
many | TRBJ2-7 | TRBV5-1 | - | CASRRTATYEQYF | TGCGCCAGCAGAAGGACAGCGACCTACGAGCAGTACTTC
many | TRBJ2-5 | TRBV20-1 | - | CSARELGPHGQYF | TGCAGTGCTAGAGAATTGGGCCCCCATGGCCAGTACTTC
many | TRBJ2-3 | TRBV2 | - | CASSDGSGTPTDTQYF | TGTGCCAGCAGTGATGGGTCTGGGACCCCCACAGATACGCAGTATTTT
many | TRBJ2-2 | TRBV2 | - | CASSEAGEAGELFF | TGTGCCAGCAGTGAGGCAGGGGAGGCCGGGGAGCTGTTTTTT
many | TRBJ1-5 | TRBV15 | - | CATSRDNSQPQHF | TGTGCCACCAGCAGAGATAACAGCCAGCCCCAGCATTTT
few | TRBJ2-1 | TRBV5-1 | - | CASCSGTMAYNEQFF | TGCGCCAGCTGCTCCGGGACGATGGCGTACAATGAGCAGTTCTTC
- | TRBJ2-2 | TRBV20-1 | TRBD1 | CSASTSRGLAGELFF | TGCAGTGCTAGTACCTCGAGGGGGCTTGCCGGGGAGCTGTTTTTT
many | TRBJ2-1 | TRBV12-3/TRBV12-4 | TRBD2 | CASSLAHLTGGPHNEQFF | TGTGCCAGCAGTTTAGCGCATCTGACGGGAGGGCCACACAATGAGCAGTTCTTC
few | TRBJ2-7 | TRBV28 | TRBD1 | CASSRTGQTYEQYF | TGTGCCAGCAGCCGGACGGGACAGACCTACGAGCAGTACTTC